The rows below give T cell receptor beta chains drawn from one sample of a study of graft-versus-host responses after intestinal transplantation. These receptors' targets are unknown. Generated by immunoSEQ multiplex PCR, the TCRdb table keeps only in-frame clones and is missing some. The sample lists some 88,000 clones, 90% to 95% seen once, with more than 1.5% in the top ten. This material consisted of unstimulated CD8+ T cells sorted from spleen or lymph node cells, taken before intestinal transplant. The receptors stem from a human donor who received an intestinal transplant. Both conserved end residues are part of each CDR3. Fields, in order: clone size, J gene, D gene, V gene, CDR3 protein, CDR3 DNA. D genes are given only for firm matches. Size tells how often a clone was seen (once, few, many) or the class of an expanded clone, and some rows leave it out.

size: -
J: TRBJ1-2
D: -
V: TRBV6-5
CDR3: CASSRRTGTNYGYTF
DNA: TGTGCCAGCAGTAGGCGGACGGGAACTAACTATGGCTACACCTTC

size: -
J: TRBJ2-7
D: TRBD1
V: TRBV19
CDR3: CASSIGTGGGYEQYF
DNA: TGTGCCAGTAGTATAGGGACAGGGGGCGGCTACGAGCAGTACTTC

size: -
J: TRBJ1-5
D: -
V: TRBV30
CDR3: CAWTPGGQPQHF
DNA: TGTGCCTGGACCCCGGGGGGCCAGCCCCAGCATTTT

size: once
J: TRBJ1-2
D: -
V: TRBV19
CDR3: CATATMGHGYTF
DNA: TGTGCCACCGCGACTATGGGCCATGGCTACACCTTC

size: -
J: TRBJ2-1
D: TRBD1
V: TRBV2
CDR3: CASSDLGQGATSSYNEQFF
DNA: TGTGCCAGCAGTGATCTTGGCCAGGGGGCCACCAGCTCCTACAATGAGCAGTTCTTC

size: -
J: TRBJ1-2
D: TRBD1
V: TRBV15
CDR3: CATSRGDRGNYGYTF
DNA: TGTGCCACCAGCAGAGGGGACAGGGGAAACTATGGCTACACCTTC

size: -
J: TRBJ2-3
D: -
V: TRBV13
CDR3: CASSPNRLVGSRDTQYF
DNA: TGTGCCAGCAGCCCCAATCGACTAGTTGGATCCCGAGATACGCAGTATTTT

size: -
J: TRBJ1-2
D: TRBD1
V: TRBV16
CDR3: CASSHATGTNYGYTF
DNA: TGTGCCAGCAGCCATGCGACAGGGACTAACTATGGCTACACCTTC

size: -
J: TRBJ2-5
D: -
V: TRBV13
CDR3: CASSTRTRAAQETQYF
DNA: TGTGCCAGCAGCACTCGGACAAGGGCGGCTCAAGAGACCCAGTACTTC

size: -
J: TRBJ2-1
D: TRBD1
V: TRBV27
CDR3: CASSLGTASSYNEQFF
DNA: TGTGCCAGCAGTTTGGGGACAGCGAGCTCCTACAATGAGCAGTTCTTC

size: -
J: TRBJ1-2
D: -
V: TRBV5-6
CDR3: CASSADTDYGYTF
DNA: TGTGCCAGCAGCGCCGACACAGACTATGGCTACACCTTC

size: -
J: TRBJ2-7
D: -
V: TRBV6-5
CDR3: CASSGMTATYEQYF
DNA: TGTGCCAGCAGTGGAATGACAGCTACCTACGAGCAGTACTTC

size: -
J: TRBJ2-4
D: -
V: TRBV14
CDR3: CASRMDGGNIQYF
DNA: TGTGCCAGCAGGATGGACGGGGGAAACATTCAGTACTTC

size: -
J: TRBJ2-2
D: TRBD1
V: TRBV5-1
CDR3: CASSWTGLTGELFF
DNA: TGCGCCAGCAGCTGGACAGGTCTCACCGGGGAGCTGTTTTTT

size: -
J: TRBJ2-7
D: -
V: TRBV7-2
CDR3: CASSLASPSATTYEQYF
DNA: TGTGCCAGCAGCTTAGCGTCCCCCAGCGCTACAACCTACGAGCAGTACTTC

size: -
J: TRBJ2-7
D: -
V: TRBV19
CDR3: CASSTRDRLLYEQYF
DNA: TGTGCCAGTTCCACAAGAGACAGGTTACTCTACGAGCAGTACTTC

size: -
J: TRBJ2-7
D: TRBD1
V: TRBV7-9
CDR3: CASSSDGTGKNEQYF
DNA: TGTGCCAGCAGCTCAGACGGGACAGGGAAAAACGAGCAGTACTTC

size: -
J: TRBJ1-2
D: -
V: TRBV9
CDR3: CASTGDRRYGYTF
DNA: TGTGCCAGCACCGGAGACAGAAGATATGGCTACACCTTC

size: -
J: TRBJ2-3
D: -
V: TRBV27
CDR3: CASSFGQPGTDTQYF
DNA: TGTGCCAGCAGTTTCGGCCAGCCCGGGACAGATACGCAGTATTTT

size: once
J: TRBJ2-2
D: -
V: TRBV9
CDR3: CASLGGESTGELFF
DNA: TGTGCCAGCCTAGGGGGGGAGTCCACCGGGGAGCTGTTTTTT

size: -
J: TRBJ1-1
D: -
V: TRBV4-3
CDR3: CASSQDMQVAQTEAFF
DNA: TGCGCCAGCAGCCAAGATATGCAGGTGGCCCAGACTGAAGCTTTCTTT

size: -
J: TRBJ2-7
D: -
V: TRBV7-9
CDR3: CASSAEAPEQYF
DNA: TGTGCCAGCAGCGCCGAAGCTCCCGAGCAGTACTTC

size: -
J: TRBJ1-1
D: -
V: TRBV7-8
CDR3: CASSLGGDTEAFF
DNA: TGTGCCAGCAGCTTAGGGGGAGACACTGAAGCTTTCTTT

size: -
J: TRBJ2-1
D: -
V: TRBV19
CDR3: CASSSPAYNEQFF
DNA: TGTGCCAGTAGTTCCCCAGCGTACAATGAGCAGTTCTTC

size: -
J: TRBJ2-3
D: -
V: TRBV9
CDR3: CASSVAASTDTQYF
DNA: TGTGCCAGCAGCGTAGCTGCTAGTACAGATACGCAGTATTTT

size: once
J: TRBJ2-7
D: -
V: TRBV27
CDR3: CASSLSGQFTREQYF
DNA: TGTGCCAGCAGTTTATCCGGACAGTTCACAAGGGAGCAGTACTTC

size: -
J: TRBJ2-7
D: -
V: TRBV19
CDR3: CASSDGPTYEQYF
DNA: TGTGCCAGTAGTGATGGGCCGACCTACGAGCAGTACTTC

size: -
J: TRBJ1-1
D: TRBD1
V: TRBV29-1
CDR3: CSVEVDRGHTEAFF
DNA: TGCAGCGTTGAAGTAGACAGGGGGCACACTGAAGCTTTCTTT

size: -
J: TRBJ1-6
D: TRBD1
V: TRBV4-3
CDR3: CASSQGGQGANSPLHF
DNA: TGCGCCAGCAGCCAAGGCGGACAGGGTGCGAATTCACCCCTCCACTTT

size: -
J: TRBJ1-1
D: -
V: TRBV19
CDR3: CASSIAGVLTEAFF
DNA: TGTGCCAGTAGTATAGCAGGGGTCCTCACTGAAGCTTTCTTT

size: -
J: TRBJ2-7
D: -
V: TRBV30
CDR3: CAWSVTLSYEQYF
DNA: TGTGCCTGGAGTGTAACTCTCTCCTACGAGCAGTACTTC

size: -
J: TRBJ1-1
D: -
V: TRBV4-3
CDR3: CASSQEEGGQNTEAFF
DNA: TGCGCCAGCAGCCAAGAGGAAGGAGGGCAGAACACTGAAGCTTTCTTT

size: -
J: TRBJ2-2
D: -
V: TRBV5-1
CDR3: CASSLAFGGARPGGELFF
DNA: TGCGCCAGCAGCTTGGCTTTTGGCGGGGCGCGTCCAGGAGGGGAGCTGTTTTTT

size: -
J: TRBJ2-3
D: -
V: TRBV27
CDR3: CASSPINNLDTQYF
DNA: TGTGCCAGCAGTCCTATTAATAACCTAGATACGCAGTATTTT

size: -
J: TRBJ1-1
D: TRBD1
V: TRBV5-5
CDR3: CASSLAETGGITEAFF
DNA: TGTGCCAGCAGCTTGGCCGAGACAGGGGGCATCACTGAAGCTTTCTTT

size: once
J: TRBJ2-3
D: TRBD2
V: TRBV7-9
CDR3: CASSLEGGDVSQYF
DNA: TGTGCCAGCAGCTTAGAGGGAGGGGACGTCTCGCAGTATTTT

size: -
J: TRBJ1-1
D: -
V: TRBV2
CDR3: CATIQRWDTEAFF
DNA: TGTGCCACCATACAGCGGTGGGACACTGAAGCTTTCTTT

size: -
J: TRBJ2-7
D: -
V: TRBV7-9
CDR3: CASSGVGSPYEQYF
DNA: TGTGCCAGCAGCGGGGTGGGGAGCCCCTACGAGCAGTACTTC

size: -
J: TRBJ2-1
D: TRBD2
V: TRBV7-8
CDR3: CASSALAGENNEQFF
DNA: TGTGCCAGCAGCGCCCTAGCGGGGGAGAACAATGAGCAGTTCTTC

size: -
J: TRBJ2-1
D: -
V: TRBV6-5
CDR3: CASKFKPGDRGEQFF
DNA: TGTGCCAGCAAGTTTAAGCCGGGAGACCGTGGTGAGCAGTTCTTC

size: few
J: TRBJ2-6
D: -
V: TRBV19
CDR3: CASSISGGNGANVLTF
DNA: TGTGCCAGTAGTATATCCGGGGGAAACGGGGCCAACGTCCTGACTTTC

size: -
J: TRBJ2-1
D: TRBD1
V: TRBV6-1
CDR3: CASSPEGAQEFF
DNA: TGTGCCAGCAGTCCTGAGGGGGCCCAGGAGTTCTTC

size: once
J: TRBJ2-1
D: -
V: TRBV7-9
CDR3: CAEGSSYNEQFF
DNA: TGTGCCGAGGGCAGCTCCTACAATGAGCAGTTCTTC

size: -
J: TRBJ1-2
D: TRBD1
V: TRBV13
CDR3: CASSTGIITGGDGYTF
DNA: TGTGCCAGCAGCACGGGAATTATAACAGGGGGAGATGGCTACACCTTC

size: once
J: TRBJ2-3
D: TRBD1
V: TRBV13
CDR3: CASSQQQGSYTDTQYF
DNA: TGTGCCAGCAGCCAACAACAGGGGTCCTACACAGATACGCAGTATTTT

size: -
J: TRBJ2-1
D: -
V: TRBV18
CDR3: CASSPPYTRGGYNEQFF
DNA: TGTGCCAGCTCACCACCTTACACAAGGGGGGGTTACAATGAGCAGTTCTTC

size: -
J: TRBJ2-2
D: -
V: TRBV4-1
CDR3: CASSQEDFHTGELFF
DNA: TGCGCCAGCAGCCAAGAAGACTTTCACACCGGGGAGCTGTTTTTT

size: -
J: TRBJ2-3
D: -
V: TRBV19
CDR3: CASSMEGARPDTQYF
DNA: TGTGCCAGTAGTATGGAAGGGGCGCGTCCAGATACGCAGTATTTT

size: -
J: TRBJ2-1
D: TRBD2
V: TRBV10-2
CDR3: CASSEGAGGHYNEQFF
DNA: TGCGCCAGCAGTGAGGGAGCGGGGGGGCACTACAATGAGCAGTTCTTC

size: once
J: TRBJ2-5
D: -
V: TRBV28
CDR3: CASSFDLTSFMQYF
DNA: TGTGCCAGCAGTTTTGACCTAACTAGTTTCATGCAGTACTTC

size: -
J: TRBJ2-3
D: -
V: TRBV2
CDR3: CASSEGPLRRGRTDTQYF
DNA: TGTGCCAGCAGTGAAGGCCCCTTGAGGCGGGGGCGCACAGATACGCAGTATTTT

size: -
J: TRBJ2-3
D: TRBD1
V: TRBV15
CDR3: CATSSTGTGSQYF
DNA: TGTGCCACCAGCAGTACTGGGACAGGGTCGCAGTATTTT

size: -
J: TRBJ2-7
D: TRBD2
V: TRBV19
CDR3: CASSPGLGAGEQYF
DNA: TGTGCCAGTAGTCCGGGACTAGGGGCTGGGGAGCAGTACTTC